This TCR beta chain appears in the sequencing data of a study of blood T cell repertoires in COVID-19 (dated by TCRdb to 2018 to 2021). For the wider study: Collaborator samples came from the United States, Italy and Spain and covered acute and convalescent phases of COVID-19. The prospective study material was composed of cDNA or gDNA derived from T cells, B-cell-depleted T cells, or PBMCs. The repertoires were released in a freely available public database intended as a resource for research on the immune response to SARS-CoV-2. Subjects who had been exposed to COVID-19, were actively infected with it, or had recovered from it provided the deeply sampled blood TCRbeta repertoires that made up the dataset. Where available, HLA class I and class II types were taken from metadata supplied by the sample provider and were not determined by assay-based typing. Nearly every sample came with metadata listing a de-identified subject ID, COVID-19 status, age in years and sex. The samples were drawn from two sources: the first 160 participants of the ongoing ImmuneRACE study, and fewer than 1,500 subjects contributed by 6 global collaborators.

The immunoSEQ Assay, a bias-controlled multiplex PCR, was used to amplify TCRbeta CDR3 regions from genomic DNA. For the original study's pipeline: Nucleated cell counts per sample were estimated from amplification of reference gene primers within the assay. To quantify the absolute abundance of each unique TCRbeta CDR3 rearrangement, sequence reads were collapsed and filtered. For each sample, productive Simpson clonality was calculated by taking the square root of Simpson's diversity index across productive rearrangements. TCRdb stores this immuneACCESS table with in-frame sequences only. Part of the clones is absent; in the studies checked, under half of the shortfall reflects unresolved V genes, and no reason is known for the rest. The V and J calls and clone size were taken over from that table, and D and trimming were inferred from the DNA. The sample table records approximately 50,000 clones; over 70% of these occur just once. The biggest ten clones account for 3% to 3.5% of the sample.

From a lookup of the germline V gene, CDR1 and CDR2 are SGHTA and FQGNSA. V is clipped by 0 bases and J by 6 bases, and the sequence between their germline boundaries is 7 bases long. Counted from cysteine to phenylalanine, this CDR3 has 13 amino acids. Only the CDR3 DNA is retained, 39 bases long and in frame from the first base. Regarding this clone: Its specific antigen is unknown. No much larger clonotype is one base removed from it; base qualities were not supplied.

General findings and caveats noted by the study authors: The amount of clinical and demographic metadata varied by source and participant and was provided uncurated.

Whole blood was collected in K2EDTA tubes by collaborating institutions according to the institutions' own protocols. For TCRbeta analysis, collaborators shipped samples as frozen whole blood, isolated PBMCs, or DNA extracted from either of those sample types. Sequencing input: peripheral blood. The TCR was taken from a human donor in a cohort sampled during active COVID-19. Recombination connected TRBV7-2 to TRBJ2-3; too little of a D gene remains to name it. The sequenced DNA: TGTGCCAGCAGCTTAGCCCTAGAGGATACGCAGTATTTT. This is translated as CASSLALEDTQYF.